This TCR beta chain is drawn from a study of blood T cell repertoires in COVID-19. Study as a whole: Specimens from acute and convalescent COVID-19 originated in the United States, Italy and Spain.

This CDR3 spans 13 amino acids. V gave up 3 bases and J gave up 5 bases, with 11 bases separating them. Sequencing used immunoSEQ multiplex PCR; TCRdb keeps in-frame clones, though not all of them. The sample yields around 23,000 clones, around nine tenths seen once. This chain links TRBV12-3 or TRBV12-4 with TRBJ2-7; D possibly corresponds to TRBD1 (5 bases). The sample was peripheral blood. This sequence was found in a man aged 50-60 years with active COVID-19. CDR3 bases: TGTGCCAGCAGTTTGCAGGGCTTCCACGAGCAGTACGTC. It specifies CASSLQGFHEQYV.